One TCR beta chain is described in this entry. Its antigen is not identified. In the same sample, other DNA sequences code for this CDR3. V was cut by 4 bases and J by 0 bases, with 3 bases left in between. Germline V gene data show CDR1 as SGHTA and CDR2 as FQGNSA. CDR3 length equals 13 residues. Profiled with immunoSEQ multiplex PCR; TCRdb holds only in-frame clones, not every one. Found here are around 58,000 clones, around 92% of them singletons; the top ten hold about 14%. The sample originates from a study of T cell responses to AZD1222 COVID-19 vaccine. Findings and caveats of the study: Repertoires were sampled only after the peak T cell response.

Here the sequenced sample was peripheral blood, taken 28 days after the second AZD1222 dose. The clonotype originates from an adult who received the AZD1222 COVID-19 vaccine. The chain carries TRBV7-2 and TRBJ2-2; D is unresolved. CDR3 sequence reads: CASSSPNTGELFF. The CDR3 nucleotides read TGTGCCAGCAGCTCTCCGAACACCGGGGAGCTGTTTTTT. The full variable domain, its missing parts supplied by reference TRBV7-2 and TRBJ2-2, is GAGVSQSPSNKVTEKGKDVELRCDPISGHTALYWYRQSLGQGLEFLIYFQGNSAPDKSGLPSDRFSAERTGGSVSTLTIQRTQQEDSAVYLCASSSPNTGELFFGEGSRLTVL.